This entry is about one T cell receptor beta chain. This entry belongs to a study of T cells in tuberculosis. After thawing and overnight rest, PBMC were stained with GMM-loaded CD1B tetramer, viability dye and anti-CD3 for sorting. The lipid loaded on the CD1B tetramers was C32 glucose monomycolate from Rhodococcus equi. Tetramer-sorted PBMC had been CD14 monocyte-depleted before freezing. Each donor contributed roughly 100,000 sorted tetramer-negative cells. Findings and limits, study-wide: Some low-affinity tetramer-binding T cells may be absent from this sample.

CDR1 and CDR2 from the germline V gene are MDHEN and SYDVKM. The CDR3 loop spans 13 amino acids. V was cut by 6 bases and J by 4 bases, with 9 bases left in between. Sequencing of TCR-alpha and TCR-beta chains was unpaired. Clones were read by immunoSEQ multiplex PCR, and TCRdb kept only the in-frame ones, dropping some. The table records 55,000 to 60,000 clones, 88% of them present only once. The source of this sequence is an adult woman with latent tuberculosis. The V call is TRBV28, the J call TRBJ2-2, with D uncertain. The sample comprised CD1b-GMM tetramer-negative cells sorted from PBMCs. CDR3 region: CASRAQSTGELFF. The CDR3 DNA sequence: TGTGCCAGCAGGGCACAGAGCACCGGGGAGCTGTTTTTT.